A single sample is the source of the 6 T cell receptor beta chains below, sequenced in a study of T cells in Graves' hyperthyroidism and ophthalmopathy. Amplified regions were TCR beta CDR3 sequences from RNA transcripts. The HTBI primer set served for first-round RT-PCR of the TCR CDR3. TCRdb ran MiXCR on the multiplex PCR reads and lists one entry per CDR3 protein. The sample comprises fewer than 750,000 distinct CDR3 sequences, around 46% of which are singletons, and around 7.7% rests with the top ten. The sequenced sample was peripheral blood or thyroid tissue (not recorded which). These receptors all stem from a young woman with Graves' hyperthyroidism.

In its sample, this clonotype was seen a few times. The germline gene is not matched at one end of the junction; a read error may be the cause. The rearrangement links TRBV6-6 to TRBJ2-7; TRBD2 is a possible D gene (5 bases). This CDR3 has 12 amino acids. Germline V gives CDR1 MNHNY, CDR2 SVGAGI (reference sequence). The CDR3 nucleotides read TGTGCCATCAGTGACGGGGCCTACGAGCAGTACTTC. The encoded protein is CAISDGAYEQYF.

This clonotype was observed a handful of times. The V call is TRBV7-2, the J call TRBJ1-1; TRBD1 might be the D (5 bases). The CDR3 loop spans 14 amino acids. Germline assignment: CDR1 SGHTA and CDR2 FQGNSA. V was trimmed by 1 base and J by 6 bases, leaving 12 bases between them. The CDR3 DNA sequence: TGTGCCAGCAGCTTAGGGGCAGGGTACCCTGAAGCTTTCTTT. Translated: CASSLGAGYPEAFF. Together with reference TRBV7-2 and TRBJ1-1, the CDR3 gives the full variable domain: GAGVSQSPSNKVTEKGKDVELRCDPISGHTALYWYRQSLGQGLEFLIYFQGNSAPDKSGLPSDRFSAERTGGSVSTLTIQRTQQEDSAVYLCASSLGAGYPEAFFGQGTRLTVV.

The chain combines TRBV2 with TRBJ2-7; 11 bases agree with TRBD2. The CDR3 covers 15 residues. Losses at the gene ends were 6 bases for V and 0 bases for J; bases not matched to a gene: 4. Germline lookup yields CDR1 SNHLY and CDR2 FYNNEI. CDR3 region: CASRKTSGVSYEQYF. Written as DNA, the CDR3 is TGTGCCAGCAGAAAGACTAGCGGGGTCTCCTACGAGCAGTACTTC.

This clonotype was counted at least ten times. The V gene is TRBV14, the J gene TRBJ2-6; D ambiguous. The CDR3 consists of 16 residues. The germline V and J ends were trimmed by 0 bases and 1 base, with 7 bases remaining between them. Germline V gene sequence: CDR1 SGHDN, CDR2 FVKESK. As DNA, the CDR3 is TGTGCCAGCAGCCAAGAGCCTGTTTCTGGGGCCAACGTCCTGACTTTC. Amino acids: CASSQEPVSGANVLTF.

This chain joins TRBV20-1 and TRBJ2-7, with 7 bases fitting TRBD2. CDR3 size: 17 residues. CDR1 DFQATT and CDR2 SNEGSKA come from the germline V gene (reference sequence). J lost 3 bases, V lost 3 bases, and 17 bases had no gene match. The CDR3 DNA is TGCAGTGCTAGTCCAGATCGGCAGACTAGCCGCCTCTACGAGCAGTACTTC. Translation: CSASPDRQTSRLYEQYF.

This clonotype appeared many times. The chain employs TRBV7-2 and TRBJ1-2; 12 nucleotides line up with TRBD1. The CDR3 runs to 16 residues. The germline gives CDR1 SGHTA, CDR2 FQGNSA. Trimming removed 8 bases from V and 4 bases from J; junction bases left unmatched: 11. The CDR3, as DNA: TGTGCCAGCGAGATGGGACAGGGGGCCTCCCTCTATGGCTACACCTTC. It yields the protein CASEMGQGASLYGYTF. Supplemented by reference TRBV7-2 and TRBJ1-2, the full variable domain reads GAGVSQSPSNKVTEKGKDVELRCDPISGHTALYWYRQSLGQGLEFLIYFQGNSAPDKSGLPSDRFSAERTGGSVSTLTIQRTQQEDSAVYLCASEMGQGASLYGYTFGSGTRLTVV.